The rows below give T cell receptor beta chains drawn from one sample of a study of OX40 agonist ivuxolimab in advanced cancers. Data came from immunoSEQ multiplex PCR; TCRdb stores just in-frame clones and leaves some out. The sample yields more than 65,000 clones, nearly 90% seen once. Material: CD4+ or CD8+ T cells sorted from blood, obtained in a trial of the OX40 agonist ivuxolimab. The receptors originated from an adult with an advanced solid tumor such as melanoma, head and neck, liver or kidney cancer. CDR3s include the opening cysteine and the closing phenylalanine or tryptophan. D genes are given only for firm matches.

D gene,V gene,CDR3 protein
TRBD2,TRBV7-7,CASSLSAGGETQYF
TRBD1,TRBV19,CASSTRTGSVETQYF
TRBD2,TRBV2,CASRAGPGETQYF
-,TRBV5-1,CASSLGGVAGLFPYEQYF
TRBD1,TRBV7-2,CASSLDGQESYEQYF
-,TRBV11-2,CASSSDRLNEQFF
TRBD2,TRBV20-1,CSASRREEQFF
-,TRBV5-1,CASSSEDQTSDTQYF
-,TRBV7-9,CASRQLSGARVKHTIYF
-,TRBV20-1,CSARGRIEQYF
-,TRBV5-4,CASSLGGAQETQYF
-,TRBV20-1,CSAQGRETQYF
TRBD1,TRBV6-1,CASSRTGQETQYF
-,TRBV5-5,CASHGIAASQETQYF
-,TRBV7-9,CASSSQVMNTEAFF
TRBD1,TRBV6-1,CASRPGQGVYEQYF
TRBD2,TRBV19,CASSILGRGETQYF
-,TRBV7-2,CASSKAGELTEAFF
-,TRBV28,CASSTLDRNYGYTF
-,TRBV27,CASRQWGAEGNEQFF
-,TRBV10-3,CAISESGRSYNEQFF
-,TRBV7-9,CASSLEGGNTEAFF
TRBD2,TRBV7-2,CASSLVLAVGVGELFF
TRBD1,TRBV5-1,CASSTDRGEETQYF
-,TRBV5-1,CASQIVGPDTDTQYF
TRBD2,TRBV7-2,CASSLGGLAVRLLGEQYF
-,TRBV28,CASTLASAAYEQYF
-,TRBV28,CASLGGKETQYF
-,TRBV6-5,CASSYDPNRRYEQYF
TRBD2,TRBV7-6,CASSLGGLAGGDTQYF
TRBD1,TRBV19,CASSPRQGDAEQYF
-,TRBV28,CASRPWGSDTLGSYNEQFF
-,TRBV6-1,CASTSRGLDYGYTF
TRBD2,TRBV7-8,CASSSGLAQYNEQFF
-,TRBV7-9,CASSSTTDTQYF
-,TRBV5-4,CASRPDSSSYNEQFF
-,TRBV7-2,CASSTLPGTTYGYTF
-,TRBV29-1,CSLRILETQYF
TRBD1,TRBV14,CASSTRQGGDTQYF
TRBD1,TRBV23-1,CARRGRSTGELFF
-,TRBV7-9,CASSLVQNEQFF
TRBD1,TRBV5-4,CASSGPGQGYTGELFF
TRBD1,TRBV9,CASSPRTGPTDTQYF
-,TRBV30,CAWSVGLINEKLFF
-,TRBV19,CASSLTGNTEAFF